A single sample gave rise to the 29 T cell receptor beta chains below, sequenced in a study of radiation and T cells in renal cell carcinoma. Here immunoSEQ multiplex PCR was the method, and the copy in TCRdb shows in-frame clones only, minus some. The sample includes approximately 150,000 clones, 86% of them seen just once. Time point indicated: blood 4 weeks post-SBRT, at nephrectomy. Treatment here: 15 Gy SBRT to primary tumor, nephrectomy 4 weeks later. Sequenced here: blood, sampled from a patient whose treatment included radiotherapy and nephrectomy. The receptors stem from a woman between 50 and 59 years old with renal cell carcinoma.

This rearrangement joins TRBV18 to TRBJ1-3; D is undetermined. V shed 6 bases and J shed 8 bases, with 14 bases lying between them. The CDR3 spans 13 residues. Germline CDR1 and CDR2: KGHSH and LQKENI. CDR3 DNA: TGTGCCAGCTCCACAATGCCAGTCGACACCATATATTTT. Translating gives CASSTMPVDTIYF.

The V gene is TRBV19, the J gene TRBJ1-3; D not certain. V was clipped by 6 bases and J by 4 bases, with 13 bases between them. The V gene's germline CDR1 is LNHDA and CDR2 SQIVND (reference sequence). CDR3 length: 14 amino acids. The CDR3 region is CASRQEFAGNTIYF. The CDR3 DNA sequence: TGTGCCAGTAGGCAGGAGTTTGCCGGAAACACCATATATTTT.

This sequence joins TRBV28 and TRBJ2-3; weak D call: TRBD2 (6 bases). CDR3 length equals 14 residues. The V gene's germline CDR1 is MDHEN and CDR2 SYDVKM. Trimming shortened V by 2 bases and J by 6 bases, and 12 bases separated the two germline ends. The CDR3, as DNA: TGTGCCAGCAGTTTAGGGGGGATCAAGGATACGCAGTATTTT. This sequence encodes CASSLGGIKDTQYF.

The sample holds one count of this clone. The genes are TRBV27 and TRBJ2-2; maybe TRBD1 (7 bases). Germline V gene lookup returns CDR1 MNHEY and CDR2 SMNVEV (reference sequence). CDR3 length equals 17 residues. Between the trimmed V and J ends, which lost 3 bases and 4 bases, there was a span of 18 bases. The CDR3 coding sequence is TGTGCCAGCAGTTTTGGGAGGAGGGGGCTGGGCACCGGGGAGCTGTTTTTT. Protein product: CASSFGRRGLGTGELFF.

The J gene is TRBJ1-1, the V gene TRBV5-6, with D perhaps matching TRBD1 (6 bases). Between the trimmed V and J ends, which lost 5 bases and 0 bases, there was a span of 11 bases. This CDR3 spans 14 amino acids. The germline CDR1 and CDR2 sequences are SGHDT and YYEEEE. Here the CDR3 DNA reads TGTGCCAGCAGGGAGACAGGCATGAACACTGAAGCTTTCTTT. This sequence encodes CASRETGMNTEAFF.

The chain recombines TRBV4-1 with TRBJ2-1; a possible D gene is TRBD1 (5 bases). The CDR3 consists of 17 residues. The germline V gene has CDR1 MGHRA and CDR2 YSYEKL. V dropped 1 base and J dropped 9 bases, with 22 bases sitting between them. The CDR3 region has the DNA TGCGCCAGCAGCCAAGGGTCGAGGCAGAATTGGGGCTTTGAGCAGTTCTTC. Its translation is CASSQGSRQNWGFEQFF.

The chain combines TRBV7-6 with TRBJ2-1; D gene uncertain. Trimming pared 5 bases from V and 4 bases from J, leaving 15 bases between. Germline V gene sequence: CDR1 SGHVS, CDR2 FNYEAQ. This CDR3 is 15 amino acids long. In DNA form, the CDR3 reads TGTGCCAGCAGCCCCCATTCTTTACCTTACAATGAGCAGTTCTTC. It encodes CASSPHSLPYNEQFF.

The chain combines TRBV30 with TRBJ1-6, with TRBD1 identical over 8 bases. After removal of 1 base from V and 7 bases from J, the junction contained 9 bases not matched to a gene. This CDR3 contains 16 residues. Per the germline V gene, CDR1 is GTSNPN and CDR2 is SVGIG (reference sequence). CDR3 protein: CAWSDPSTGGNSPLHF. CDR3 nucleotide sequence: TGTGCCTGGAGTGACCCATCAACAGGGGGGAATTCACCCCTCCACTTT.

The rearrangement links TRBV7-9 to TRBJ2-3; possible D gene TRBD2, 6 bases. With 6 bases removed from V and 7 bases from J, the gap between germline ends came to 14 bases. The CDR3 is 13 amino acids. Germline V gene sequence: CDR1 SEHNR, CDR2 FQNEAQ (reference sequence). As DNA, the CDR3 is TGTGCCAGCAGGACGGGACTGCAGAATACGCAGTATTTT. It specifies CASRTGLQNTQYF.

The chain links TRBV9 to TRBJ2-7; 12 bases map to TRBD2. The CDR3 extends over 18 amino acids. V dropped 0 bases and J dropped 3; count of bases not matched to a gene: 10. CDR1 is SGDLS and CDR2 is YYNGEE in the germline V gene. The CDR3 loop reads CASSVGLVASGRVYEQYF. CDR3 sequence (DNA): TGTGCCAGCAGCGTAGGTCTGGTGGCTAGCGGGAGGGTCTACGAGCAGTACTTC. The whole variable domain, remainder taken from reference TRBV9 and TRBJ2-7, is DSGVTQTPKHLITATGQRVTLRCSPRSGDLSVYWYQQSLDQGLQFLIQYYNGEERAKGNILERFSAQQFPDLHSELNLSSLELGDSALYFCASSVGLVASGRVYEQYFGPGTRLTVT.

V and J are TRBV9 and TRBJ1-4; unclear D gene. CDR3 length: 14 residues. Between the trimmed V and J ends, which lost 3 bases and 4 bases, there was a span of 10 bases. Germline CDR1 SGDLS, CDR2 YYNGEE. CDR3 amino acids: CASSEQLFNEKLFF. The CDR3 DNA is TGTGCCAGCAGCGAACAGTTGTTTAATGAAAAACTGTTTTTT.

The chain couples TRBV7-2 to TRBJ2-3, with 7 positions matching TRBD1. The CDR3 consists of 14 residues. V was pared by 3 bases and J by 5 bases, with 5 bases of the junction left unmatched. Germline V gene lookup returns CDR1 SGHTA and CDR2 FQGNSA. CDR3 bases: TGTGCCAGCAGCTTTGGGACAGCGCGAGATACGCAGTATTTT. This translates into CASSFGTARDTQYF.

This clone was recorded only once. V gene TRBV5-4 combines with J gene TRBJ2-2; TRBD2 aligns across 11 bases. Trimming cost V 2 bases and J 6 bases; bases outside gene matches: 3. From germline, CDR1 is SGHNT and CDR2 YYREEE (reference sequence). This CDR3 is built from 15 residues. CDR3 sequence (DNA): TGTGCCAGCAGCTTAGGTAGCGGGAGGGCCGGGGAGCTGTTTTTT. As protein: CASSLGSGRAGELFF.

V gene TRBV5-6 combines with J gene TRBJ1-1; no firm D call. Germline V gene lookup returns CDR1 SGHDT and CDR2 YYEEEE. The CDR3 length is 14 residues. The V end lost 0 bases, the J end lost 2 bases, and 8 bases lay between the germline ends. The CDR3 reads CASSLGGINTEAFF. DNA of the CDR3: TGTGCCAGCAGCTTGGGCGGCATAAACACTGAAGCTTTCTTT.

CDR3 coding DNA: TGTGCCAGCAGTGGAACTAGCGGGGGGCGCACCGGGGAGCTGTTTTTT. This codes for CASSGTSGGRTGELFF. This chain uses TRBV2 with TRBJ2-2; 12 bases agree with TRBD2. J lost 4 bases, V lost 4 bases, and 4 bases had no gene match. Germline V gene data show CDR1 as SNHLY and CDR2 as FYNNEI. The CDR3 runs to 16 residues.

This clone has just one count. The chain links TRBV5-4 to TRBJ2-1; D perhaps matches TRBD2 (5 bases). V was shortened by 4 bases and J by 0 bases, with 11 bases between the two germline ends. This CDR3 is 15 amino acids long. Germline loops: CDR1 SGHNT, CDR2 YYREEE (reference sequence). The CDR3 region has the DNA TGTGCCAGCAGCCGTGAGGGAAGCTCCTACAATGAGCAGTTCTTC. Protein product: CASSREGSSYNEQFF.

This clone was observed once. V gene TRBV7-2 combines with J gene TRBJ2-7; D unresolved. The CDR3 has 14 amino acids. Germline V lookup: CDR1 SGHTA, CDR2 FQGNSA. V lost 0 bases and J 0 bases, leaving 6 bases between the germline ends. As DNA, the CDR3 is TGTGCCAGCAGCTTAGCGGCGTCCTCCTACGAGCAGTACTTC. This encodes CASSLAASSYEQYF.

The chain combines TRBV29-1 with TRBJ2-7, with a tentative D call TRBD1 (5 bases). Germline CDR1 and CDR2: SQVTM and ANQGSEA. CDR3 length: 12 residues. The V gene lost 5 bases and the J gene lost 3 bases, with 11 bases spanning the gap. Here the CDR3 DNA reads TGCAGCGTTACCTCTGACAGCTACGAGCAGTACTTC. Residues: CSVTSDSYEQYF.

The J gene is TRBJ1-1, the V gene TRBV10-1, with D possibly TRBD1 on 6 matching bases. CDR3 length equals 12 residues. Germline assignment: CDR1 WNHNN and CDR2 SYGVQD (reference sequence). V was shortened by 0 bases and J by 10 bases, with 9 bases between the two germline ends. The CDR3 nucleotides read TGCGCCAGCAGTGAGTCGGGCAGGGGAGCTTTCTTT. The encoded protein is CASSESGRGAFF.

V and J are TRBV7-2 and TRBJ2-3, with TRBD2 identical over 8 bases. CDR3 length: 16 residues. With 3 bases clipped from V and 6 bases from J, the junction kept 11 bases outside the gene matches. Germline assignment: CDR1 SGHTA and CDR2 FQGNSA. The CDR3 sequence is CASSFTGGSSWDTQYF. As DNA, the CDR3 is TGTGCCAGCAGCTTCACGGGGGGGTCTAGCTGGGATACGCAGTATTTT.

The chain joins TRBV6-1 to TRBJ2-2; 8 bases match TRBD1. Germline V gives CDR1 MNHNS, CDR2 SASEGT. CDR3 size: 14 residues. With 7 bases clipped from V and 6 bases from J, the junction kept 7 bases outside the gene matches. The CDR3 loop reads CASILDRVAGELFF. DNA for the CDR3: TGTGCCAGCATCCTGGACAGGGTCGCCGGGGAGCTGTTTTTT.

The J gene is TRBJ2-3, the V gene TRBV4-1; D not certain. The CDR3 is 13 residues long. Trimming took 5 bases from V and 0 from J, leaving 6 bases between them. The germline V gene encodes CDR1 MGHRA and CDR2 YSYEKL. Here the CDR3 reads CASSAPSTDTQYF. The CDR3 DNA reads as TGCGCCAGCAGCGCGCCCAGCACAGATACGCAGTATTTT.

The V and J genes are TRBV19 and TRBJ2-2, with 9 positions matching TRBD2. J was trimmed by 6 bases and V by 7 bases; bases with no gene match: 12. Germline V gene data show CDR1 as LNHDA and CDR2 as SQIVND (reference sequence). The CDR3 is made up of 16 amino acids. CDR3 in DNA: TGTGCCAGTACCACAACAAGCGGGAGGAAGGCCGGGGAGCTGTTTTTT. Its translation is CASTTTSGRKAGELFF.

The chain employs TRBV9 and TRBJ2-1, with TRBD2 matching 10 bases. This CDR3 region has 16 residues. The germline V gene encodes CDR1 SGDLS and CDR2 YYNGEE. V lost 0 bases to trimming and J lost 6 bases; unmatched junction nucleotides: 6. The DNA for the CDR3 is TGTGCCAGCAGCGTAGGCCCTAGCGGGAGATTCAATGAGCAGTTCTTC. Its protein product is CASSVGPSGRFNEQFF.

This clone was seen a few times. This chain connects TRBV7-2 to TRBJ2-7; 8 nucleotides align to TRBD2. From germline, CDR1 is SGHTA and CDR2 FQGNSA. CDR3 length: 13 residues. V was pared by 5 bases and J by 3 bases, with 3 bases of the junction left unmatched. The CDR3, as DNA: TGTGCCAGCAGCCCCACTAGCGGCTACGAGCAGTACTTC. Translating gives CASSPTSGYEQYF.

The rearrangement links TRBV19 to TRBJ1-1; D is undetermined. Germline V lookup: CDR1 LNHDA, CDR2 SQIVND (reference sequence). Trimming shortened V by 5 bases and J by 11 bases, and 18 bases separated the two germline ends. This CDR3 is built from 13 residues. The CDR3 sequence is CASSPGPWLSAFF. The CDR3 DNA reads TGTGCCAGTAGTCCAGGCCCTTGGCTCAGCGCTTTCTTT.

CDR3 nucleotide sequence: TGTGCCAGCAGCCAGCTAGCGGGAGGGCACGAGCAGTACTTC. The encoded protein is CASSQLAGGHEQYF. This sequence joins TRBV7-3 and TRBJ2-7, with 12 bases that match TRBD2. The CDR3 is 14 residues long. CDR1 SGHTA and CDR2 FQGTGA come from the germline V gene. J lost 5 bases, V lost 5 bases, and 4 bases had no gene match.

This chain links TRBV28 with TRBJ1-2; unclear D gene. V dropped 3 bases and J dropped 4 bases, with 6 bases sitting between them. The CDR3 is 12 amino acids. The germline V gene has CDR1 MDHEN and CDR2 SYDVKM. CDR3 bases: TGTGCCAGCAGTTTCCGGAGCTATGGCTACACCTTC. Amino acid sequence: CASSFRSYGYTF.

This clone was counted once. The rearrangement joins TRBV19 to TRBJ1-1; unclear D gene. The CDR3 has 15 residues. Trimming removed 7 bases from V and 0 bases from J, with 15 bases in between. Per germline, CDR1 LNHDA and CDR2 SQIVND (reference sequence). Here the CDR3 DNA reads TGTGCCAGTACCCGATCGGGCCAAATGAACACTGAAGCTTTCTTT. It is translated as CASTRSGQMNTEAFF.